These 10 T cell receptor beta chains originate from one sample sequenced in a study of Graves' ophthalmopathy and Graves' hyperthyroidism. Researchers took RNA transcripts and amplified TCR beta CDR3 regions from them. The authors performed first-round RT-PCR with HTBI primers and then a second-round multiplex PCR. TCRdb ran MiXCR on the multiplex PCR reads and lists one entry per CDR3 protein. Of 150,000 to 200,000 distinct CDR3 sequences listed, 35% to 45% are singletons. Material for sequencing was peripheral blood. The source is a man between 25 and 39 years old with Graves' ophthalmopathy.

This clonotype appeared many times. CDR3 DNA: TGTGCCAGCAGTCAAAATCCGACAGGGGGGGACCAGCCCCAGCATTTT. Protein sequence: CASSQNPTGGDQPQHF. The rearrangement uses TRBV28 and TRBJ1-5, with 9 bases identical to TRBD1. CDR1 is MDHEN and CDR2 is SYDVKM in the germline V gene. After removal of 5 bases from V and 7 bases from J, the junction contained 12 bases not matched to a gene. The CDR3 spans 16 residues.

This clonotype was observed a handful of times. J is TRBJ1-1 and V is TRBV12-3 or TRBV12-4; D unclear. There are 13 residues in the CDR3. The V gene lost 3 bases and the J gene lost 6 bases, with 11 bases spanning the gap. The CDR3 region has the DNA TGTGCCAGCAGTTTGGAGTTAGGCGCTGAAGCTTTCTTT. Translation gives CASSLELGAEAFF.

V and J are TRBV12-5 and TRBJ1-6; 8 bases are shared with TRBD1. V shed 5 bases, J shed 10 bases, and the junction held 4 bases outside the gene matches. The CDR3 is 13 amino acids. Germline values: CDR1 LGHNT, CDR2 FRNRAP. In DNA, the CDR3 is TGTGCTAGTGGTGGGACAGGAGGATCACCCCTCCACTTT. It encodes CASGGTGGSPLHF.

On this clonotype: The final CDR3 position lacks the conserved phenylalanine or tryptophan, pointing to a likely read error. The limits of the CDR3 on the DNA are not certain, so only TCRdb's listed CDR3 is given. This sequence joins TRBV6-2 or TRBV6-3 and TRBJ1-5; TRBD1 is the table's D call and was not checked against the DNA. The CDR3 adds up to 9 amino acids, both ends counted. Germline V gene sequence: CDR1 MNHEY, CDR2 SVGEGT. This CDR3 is CASSRHRTV.

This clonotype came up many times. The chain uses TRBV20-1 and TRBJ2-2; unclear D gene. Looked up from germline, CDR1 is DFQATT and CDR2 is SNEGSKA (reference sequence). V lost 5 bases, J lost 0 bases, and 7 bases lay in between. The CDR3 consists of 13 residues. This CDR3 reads CSADTPNTGELFF. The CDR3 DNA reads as TGCAGTGCTGATACTCCGAACACCGGGGAGCTGTTTTTT.

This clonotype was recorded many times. Here the CDR3 reads CASSWTPGTSNSPLHF. The CDR3 region has the DNA TGCGCCAGCAGCTGGACTCCAGGGACGTCTAATTCACCCCTCCACTTT. V gene TRBV5-1 combines with J gene TRBJ1-6, with D tentatively TRBD1 (5 bases). V lost 3 bases to trimming and J lost 6 bases, with 16 bases between them. The CDR3 has 16 amino acids. The V gene's germline CDR1 is SGHRS and CDR2 YFSETQ.

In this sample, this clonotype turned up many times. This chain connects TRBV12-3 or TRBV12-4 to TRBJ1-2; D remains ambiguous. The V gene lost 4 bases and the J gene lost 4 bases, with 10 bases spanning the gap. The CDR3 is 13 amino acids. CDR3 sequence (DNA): TGTGCCAGCAGTTCCTCCGGGTTCTATGGCTACACCTTC. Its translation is CASSSSGFYGYTF.

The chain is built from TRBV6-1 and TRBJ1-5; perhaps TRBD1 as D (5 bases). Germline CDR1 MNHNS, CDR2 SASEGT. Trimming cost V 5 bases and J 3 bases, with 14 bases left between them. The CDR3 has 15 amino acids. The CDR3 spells CASSKGLKNNQPQHF. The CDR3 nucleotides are TGTGCCAGCAGTAAGGGACTGAAAAACAATCAGCCCCAGCATTTT.

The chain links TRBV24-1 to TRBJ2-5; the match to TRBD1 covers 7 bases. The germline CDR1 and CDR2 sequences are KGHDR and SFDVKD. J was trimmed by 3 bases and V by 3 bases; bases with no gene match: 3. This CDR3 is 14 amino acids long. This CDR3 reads CATSDNRGKETQYF. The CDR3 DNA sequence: TGTGCCACCAGTGATAACAGGGGAAAAGAGACCCAGTACTTC.

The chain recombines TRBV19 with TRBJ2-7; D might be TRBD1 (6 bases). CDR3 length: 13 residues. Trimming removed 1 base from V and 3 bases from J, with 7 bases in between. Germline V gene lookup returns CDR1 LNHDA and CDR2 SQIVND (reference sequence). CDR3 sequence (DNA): TGTGCCAGTAGTATAGCAGGGGACTACGAGCAGTACTTC. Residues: CASSIAGDYEQYF.